These T cell receptor beta chains were read from a single sample in a study of human T cells and chemical hapten exposure. Each CDR3 protein gets one entry after TCRdb re-called the RACE reads with MiXCR. The repertoire holds around 95,000 distinct CDR3 sequences, with less than 14% as singletons. The sample was whole blood, taken in connection with sensitization to the hapten diphenylcyclopropenone (DPC). All receptors derive from a woman aged 55 to 70 with alopecia areata. Some clones in this sample may be carry-over from other donors' samples. Both conserved end residues are part of each CDR3. D genes are given only for firm matches. Size values are once, few and many counts, or a class for expanded clones, and some rows have none.

>-|TRBJ2-1|TRBV5-1|-
TGCGCCAGCAGGGCCCCGGGAGCCAATGAGCAGTTCTTC
CASRAPGANEQFF
>-|TRBJ1-2|TRBV5-6|TRBD1
TGTGCCAGCAGCCCAAGGACAGGGACGGCCTATGGCTACACCTTC
CASSPRTGTAYGYTF
>few|TRBJ2-5|TRBV29-1|-
TGCAGCGTTGAAGCCAGTAAAGGGGAGACCCAGTACTTC
CSVEASKGETQYF
>few|TRBJ2-5|TRBV20-1|-
TGCAGTGCTTACCCCTTTCGGGGGAGCCAAGAGACCCAGTACTTC
CSAYPFRGSQETQYF
>many|TRBJ1-5|TRBV7-9|-
TGTGCCAGCAGCTTAGGGTCTGGGCCGGGACAGCCCCAGCATTTT
CASSLGSGPGQPQHF
>few|TRBJ1-2|TRBV29-1|-
TGCAGCGTTGACAGGGACTATGGCTACACCTTC
CSVDRDYGYTF
>few|TRBJ2-3|TRBV7-9|-
TGTGCCAGCAGCACCGGGGCTTCTGGCACAGATACGCAGTATTTT
CASSTGASGTDTQYF
>many|TRBJ1-4|TRBV5-1|-
TGCGCCAGCAGCTCTACGGGGGGTGCAACTAATGAAAAACTGTTTTTT
CASSSTGGATNEKLFF
>many|TRBJ2-5|TRBV11-2|-
TGTGCCAGCAGCCCGGCCCAAGAGACCCAGTACTTC
CASSPAQETQYF
>many|TRBJ1-1|TRBV5-4|TRBD1
TGTGCCAGCAGCTGGGACAGTGCCACTGAAGCTTTCTTT
CASSWDSATEAFF
>-|TRBJ2-1|TRBV7-9|TRBD1
TGTGCCAGCAGACCAGACAGGGGTCTATACAATGAGCAGTTCTTC
CASRPDRGLYNEQFF
>-|TRBJ2-4|TRBV2|TRBD1
TGTGCCAGCAGTGTTGACAGGGGCATTCAGTACTTC
CASSVDRGIQYF
>many|TRBJ1-5|TRBV29-1|-
TGCAGCGTGACCTGGGGGAAACATAGCAATCAGCCCCAGCATTTT
CSVTWGKHSNQPQHF
>many|TRBJ2-5|TRBV18|-
TGTGCCAGCTCACCTCGACAAGAGACCCAGTACTTC
CASSPRQETQYF
>many|TRBJ1-2|TRBV10-2|-
TGCGCCAGCAGTGAGCCGGGACATCCTCCTATGAATGGCTACACCTTC
CASSEPGHPPMNGYTF
>many|TRBJ1-1|TRBV29-1|-
TGCAGCGTTGAAGCCAGGGACTCCAAAGCTTTCTTT
CSVEARDSKAFF
>many|TRBJ2-6|TRBV14|-
TGTGCCAGCAGCTTGACACTTTTCTCTGGGGCCAACGTCCTGACTTTC
CASSLTLFSGANVLTF
>-|TRBJ1-1|TRBV5-1|-
TGCGCCAGCAGCCCTGGAGGTTGGGGGCAGAACATTGAAGCTTTCTTT
CASSPGGWGQNIEAFF
>many|TRBJ1-6|TRBV11-2|-
TGTGCCAGCAGCTCTAGAAGCTCCTATAATTCACCCCTCCACTTT
CASSSRSSYNSPLHF
>few|TRBJ2-7|TRBV20-1|TRBD1
TGCAGTGCTAGAGCCAGGACAGGGGCGACCGAGCAGTACTTC
CSARARTGATEQYF
>once|TRBJ2-1|TRBV7-2|-
TGTGCCAGCAACGACGACCCTGGACCTTACAATGAGCAGTTCTTC
CASNDDPGPYNEQFF
>-|TRBJ2-2|TRBV20-1|TRBD2
TGCAGTGCTAGAAGGGGCACTAGCGGGACCGTCGCGAACACCGGGGAGCTGTTTTTT
CSARRGTSGTVANTGELFF
>-|TRBJ1-2|TRBV3-1|-
TGTGCCAGCAGCCAAGAGAGGGGAGCGGGACTCTATGGCTACACCTTC
CASSQERGAGLYGYTF
>few|TRBJ2-1|TRBV20-1|TRBD2
TGCAGTGCGTTCCGCGGGGCGGGGGGCTCCTACAATGAGCAGTTCTTC
CSAFRGAGGSYNEQFF
>many|TRBJ2-2|TRBV6-5|-
TGTGCCAGCAGTTACTCGCTGGACTCTTCGAACACCGGGGAGCTGTTTTTT
CASSYSLDSSNTGELFF
>many|TRBJ2-1|TRBV7-9|TRBD2
TGTGCCAGCAGCTCTCGGACTAGCGGAAAAGGCTCCTACAATGAGCAGTTCTTC
CASSSRTSGKGSYNEQFF
>few|TRBJ2-7|TRBV20-1|-
TGCAGTGCTAGAGATAGTATACGGGACGTCTACGAGCAGTACTTC
CSARDSIRDVYEQYF
>many|TRBJ1-5|TRBV19|-
TGTGCCAGTAGTATCGGACAGATACTCACTCAGCCCCAGCATTTT
CASSIGQILTQPQHF
>-|TRBJ1-2|TRBV3-1|TRBD1
TGTGCCAGCAGCCAAGATGTCACAGGGGGTAACTATGGCTACACCTTC
CASSQDVTGGNYGYTF
>many|TRBJ2-2|TRBV9|TRBD1
TGTGCCAGCAGCGAAAGACAGGGAAGTGTGTCGGACACCGGGGAGCTGTTTTTT
CASSERQGSVSDTGELFF
>-|TRBJ1-2|TRBV18|-
TGTGCCAGCTCACCACCGGGGGGCAGCTATGGCTACACCTTC
CASSPPGGSYGYTF
>few|TRBJ1-4|TRBV7-2|-
TGTGCCAGCAGCTTAGGTTGGGGGAAACTGTTTTTT
CASSLGWGKLFF
>few|TRBJ2-1|TRBV12-3/TRBV12-4|TRBD2
TGTGCCAGCAGACCCGTAGGGAGCGGGGGTTACAATGAGCAGTTCTTC
CASRPVGSGGYNEQFF